The next 32 T cell receptor beta chains were all read from a single sample in a study of blood T cell repertoires in COVID-19. The table came from immunoSEQ multiplex PCR; TCRdb's copy has only in-frame clones and leaves some out. The repertoire consists of about 200,000 clones, with about 82% occurring once and the leading ten covering 5.6%. Sequenced: PBMCs or T cells enriched from blood (not recorded which). The source is a man aged 40-50 years with acute COVID-19.

The chain joins TRBV7-6 to TRBJ2-1, with 13 bases aligning to TRBD2. Germline lookup yields CDR1 SGHVS and CDR2 FNYEAQ. After removal of 1 base from V and 7 bases from J, the junction contained 7 bases not matched to a gene. The CDR3 is 17 amino acids. CDR3 loop: CASSLVGLAGTVNEQFF. DNA for the CDR3: TGTGCCAGCAGCTTAGTGGGACTAGCGGGAACAGTGAATGAGCAGTTCTTC.

The genes are TRBV25-1 and TRBJ2-7; 7 bases map to TRBD2. The CDR3 extends over 15 amino acids. Trimming at V came to 3 bases and at J to 6 bases, leaving 11 bases not matched to a gene. The V gene's germline CDR1 is MGHDK and CDR2 SYGVNS. For the CDR3, the DNA is TGTGCCAGCAGTGATCGGGCTAGCGGCGGATCCGAGCAGTACTTC. This encodes CASSDRASGGSEQYF.

About this clone: Additional DNA sequences in this sample encode the identical CDR3. This chain connects TRBV3-1 (or the pseudogene TRBV3-2) to TRBJ1-5; the D gene is possibly TRBD1 (6 bases). This CDR3 contains 14 residues. Per germline, CDR1 LGHDT and CDR2 YNNKEL (reference sequence). The V end was cut by 3 bases, the J end by 1 base, with 7 bases between. Here the CDR3 DNA reads TGTGCCAGCAGCCACAGGGGAAGCAATCAGCCCCAGCATTTT. Translated, it gives CASSHRGSNQPQHF.

V is TRBV28 and J is TRBJ1-1, with D maybe TRBD1 (6 bases). The germline V gene has CDR1 MDHEN and CDR2 SYDVKM. The ends were cut back, 11 bases at V and 0 bases at J, with 13 bases in the middle. The CDR3 length is 13 residues. In nucleotides, the CDR3 is TGTGCCGGACAGCGATACATGAACACTGAAGCTTTCTTT. It is translated as CAGQRYMNTEAFF.

This chain connects TRBV14 to TRBJ2-7; 13 bases map to TRBD2. Germline CDR1 SGHDN, CDR2 FVKESK. V shed 4 bases and J 2 bases; nucleotides not matched to a gene: 2. The CDR3 contains 15 residues. The CDR3 loop reads CASSPGLAGTYEQYF. CDR3 coding DNA: TGTGCCAGCAGCCCGGGACTAGCGGGAACCTACGAGCAGTACTTC.

This clone was detected once. J is TRBJ2-7 and V is TRBV20-1, with D hard to call. The CDR3 is made up of 10 amino acids. With 5 bases removed from V and 7 bases from J, the gap between germline ends came to 9 bases. Germline CDR1 is DFQATT and CDR2 is SNEGSKA (reference sequence). CDR3 in amino acids: CSAPSGEQYF. The CDR3 DNA is TGCAGTGCTCCCTCCGGGGAGCAGTACTTC.

This clone has only a few counts. The chain joins TRBV7-2 to TRBJ2-7; tentative D call: TRBD1 (5 bases). The CDR3 sequence is 15 residues long. The V gene's germline CDR1 is SGHTA and CDR2 FQGNSA. Deletions cut 1 base from V and 6 bases from J, with 16 bases between. As DNA, the CDR3 is TGTGCCAGCAGCTTAGGGGGCGGAACCGCCCCCGAGCAGTACTTC. Translating it yields CASSLGGGTAPEQYF.

This clone was seen only a few times. The CDR3 region is CASSQTRTGEAFF. CDR3 coding DNA: TGTGCCAGCAGCCAAACACGGACAGGTGAAGCTTTCTTT. The chain carries TRBV4-2 and TRBJ1-1, with TRBD1 matching over 7 bases. Germline CDR1 LGHNA, CDR2 YNFKEQ. Losses at the gene ends were 2 bases for V and 7 bases for J; bases not matched to a gene: 4. This CDR3 region has 13 residues.

The rearrangement uses TRBV2 and TRBJ2-5; 10 bases are shared with TRBD1. Germline assignment: CDR1 SNHLY and CDR2 FYNNEI. J was trimmed by 5 bases and V by 3 bases; bases with no gene match: 9. The CDR3 length is 16 residues. CDR3 loop: CASSEGGTGARETQYF. The CDR3 DNA reads TGTGCCAGCAGTGAGGGGGGGACAGGGGCGAGGGAGACCCAGTACTTC.

The J gene is TRBJ2-7, the V gene TRBV7-8, with 7 bases fitting TRBD1. This CDR3 has 13 amino acids. Germline CDR1 is SGHVS and CDR2 is FQNEAQ. V lost 6 bases to trimming and J lost 2 bases; unmatched junction nucleotides: 4. The chain's CDR3 is CASSNRGPYEQYF. The CDR3 coding sequence is TGTGCCAGCAGTAACAGGGGCCCCTACGAGCAGTACTTC.

The V call is TRBV30, the J call TRBJ1-2; 9 bases line up with TRBD1. Germline CDR1 is GTSNPN and CDR2 is SVGIG (reference sequence). V was clipped by 8 bases and J by 0 bases; unmatched bases: 10. The CDR3 has 15 residues. CDR3 in DNA: TGTGCCAGCTATACCACAGGGGGCTCTAACTATGGCTACACCTTC. It specifies CASYTTGGSNYGYTF.

This clone came up once. The chain employs TRBV28 and TRBJ2-1, with D perhaps TRBD1 (6 bases). The CDR3 is 15 amino acids. Trimming pared 5 bases from V and 5 bases from J, leaving 16 bases between. From germline, CDR1 is MDHEN and CDR2 SYDVKM. The CDR3 sequence: CASSLPGQPDNEQFF. In nucleotides, the CDR3 is TGTGCCAGCAGTCTACCGGGACAACCAGACAATGAGCAGTTCTTC.

In DNA form, the CDR3 reads TGTGCCAGCAGCTCAGGGGTAGCAAACAATGAGCAGTTCTTC. Amino acid sequence: CASSSGVANNEQFF. The rearrangement links TRBV7-9 to TRBJ2-1; D possibly corresponds to TRBD1 (6 bases). CDR1 is SEHNR and CDR2 is FQNEAQ in the germline V gene (reference sequence). V lost 4 bases to trimming and J lost 5 bases, with 12 bases between them. This CDR3 is built from 14 residues.

The chain carries TRBV3-1 (or the pseudogene TRBV3-2) and TRBJ2-7; maybe TRBD2 (6 bases). CDR1 and CDR2 (germline): LGHDT, YNNKEL (reference sequence). Trimming pared 5 bases from V and 7 bases from J, leaving 18 bases between. This CDR3 spans 14 amino acids. CDR3 residues: CASSDPGLAGEQYF. The CDR3 DNA reads as TGTGCCAGCAGCGATCCGGGTCTCGCGGGGGAGCAGTACTTC.

The chain joins TRBV5-6 to TRBJ1-5; no firm D call. V lost 0 bases to trimming and J lost 4 bases, with 8 bases between them. The germline gives CDR1 SGHDT, CDR2 YYEEEE. This CDR3 comprises 14 residues. CDR3 protein: CASSLGRINQPQHF. The CDR3, as DNA: TGTGCCAGCAGCTTGGGGCGGATAAATCAGCCCCAGCATTTT.

CDR3 protein: CASSLYSSSYNEQFF. The CDR3 bases are TGCGCCAGCAGCTTGTACAGTAGCTCCTACAATGAGCAGTTCTTC. This sequence joins TRBV5-1 and TRBJ2-1; the D is unclear. Per germline, CDR1 SGHRS and CDR2 YFSETQ. V was pared by 1 base and J by 0 bases, with 8 bases between. CDR3 size: 15 residues.

A word on this clone: Other DNA sequences in this sample translate to the same CDR3. This rearrangement joins TRBV27 to TRBJ1-2; D perhaps matches TRBD1 (6 bases). Trimming cost V 6 bases and J 2 bases, with 10 bases left between them. Germline V gene sequence: CDR1 MNHEY, CDR2 SMNVEV (reference sequence). The CDR3 length is 13 residues. The CDR3 region is CASSKQGNYGYTF. The CDR3 region has the DNA TGTGCCAGCAGCAAACAGGGCAACTATGGCTACACCTTC.

The chain employs TRBV21-1 and TRBJ1-1; whether TRBD1, the table's D call, matches the DNA was not checked. TRBV21-1 is described as a pseudogene. This CDR3 contains 15 residues. CDR3 amino acids: CASSTRQGAGTEAFF. The CDR3 DNA is TGTGCCAGCAGCACTAGACAGGGGGCAGGGACTGAAGCTTTCTTT.

The rearrangement uses TRBV7-9 and TRBJ1-6, with unresolved D. The germline gives CDR1 SEHNR, CDR2 FQNEAQ (reference sequence). The CDR3 length is 15 residues. Trimming took 1 base from V and 10 from J, leaving 14 bases between them. CDR3 in amino acids: CASSLGDTSQSPLHF. CDR3 coding DNA: TGTGCCAGCAGCTTAGGCGATACCTCCCAATCACCCCTCCACTTT.

The chain uses TRBV27 and TRBJ2-3, with 10 bases identical to TRBD2. The CDR3 has 16 amino acids. Germline values: CDR1 MNHEY, CDR2 SMNVEV (reference sequence). The V and J ends lost 4 bases and 5 bases, in that order; junction bases with no gene match: 9. The CDR3 nucleotides read TGTGCCAGCAGTTATACAGCGGGAGGGCGGATAGATACGCAGTATTTT. Protein product: CASSYTAGGRIDTQYF.

CDR3 DNA: TGTGCCAGCAGCTTTGCAGGGCCTGGAAACACCATATATTTT. This codes for CASSFAGPGNTIYF. J is TRBJ1-3 and V is TRBV7-9, with D maybe TRBD1 (5 bases). There are 14 residues in the CDR3. Trimming took 3 bases from V and 2 from J, leaving 8 bases between them. The germline V gene encodes CDR1 SEHNR and CDR2 FQNEAQ (reference sequence). The full variable domain, its missing parts supplied by reference TRBV7-9 and TRBJ1-3, is DTGVSQNPRHKITKRGQNVTFRCDPISEHNRLYWYRQTLGQGPEFLTYFQNEAQLEKSRLLSDRFSAERPKGSFSTLEIQRTEQGDSAMYLCASSFAGPGNTIYFGEGSWLTVV.

This clone was found once. The chain has TRBV30 and TRBJ2-7, with a possible D match to TRBD2 (6 bases). This CDR3 spans 12 amino acids. V lost 3 bases and J lost 6, with 12 bases in between. CDR1 is GTSNPN and CDR2 is SVGIG in the germline V gene (reference sequence). CDR3 in DNA: TGTGCCTGGAGGGGGGGACCCTCCGAGCAGTACTTC. Translation gives CAWRGGPSEQYF.

The sample holds a few counts of this clone. The chain links TRBV6-5 to TRBJ1-4; a weak D match, TRBD1 (5 bases). Between the trimmed V and J ends, which lost 4 bases and 7 bases, there was a span of 16 bases. In germline, CDR1 is MNHEY, CDR2 SVGAGI. This CDR3 is 15 amino acids long. CDR3 in amino acids: CASSSPQGGSEKLFF. As DNA, the CDR3 is TGTGCCAGCAGTTCACCCCAGGGAGGGAGTGAAAAACTGTTTTTT.

The chain carries TRBV18 and TRBJ1-6, with 8 bases matching TRBD1. The CDR3 spans 15 residues. V lost 1 base and J lost 10; bases outside the gene matches: 6. The germline V gene encodes CDR1 KGHSH and CDR2 LQKENI. CDR3 sequence: CASSPQQGAGSPLHF. CDR3 nucleotide sequence: TGTGCCAGCTCACCACAGCAGGGGGCAGGATCACCCCTCCACTTT.

The V call is TRBV9, the J call TRBJ1-6; D is possibly TRBD1 (6 bases). Germline assignment: CDR1 SGDLS and CDR2 YYNGEE. The CDR3 has 16 residues. Trimming took 3 bases from V and 0 from J, leaving 10 bases between them. CDR3 sequence (DNA): TGTGCCAGCAGCGCGAGGACAGACTCCTATAATTCACCCCTCCACTTT. It specifies CASSARTDSYNSPLHF.

The chain links TRBV28 to TRBJ1-5; perhaps TRBD1 as D (5 bases). The CDR3 is 14 residues long. Germline-derived CDR1 and CDR2 are MDHEN and SYDVKM. Trimming took 3 bases from V and 6 from J, leaving 12 bases between them. Written as DNA, the CDR3 is TGTGCCAGCAGTTTGGTTCAGGGAGGTCAGCCCCAGCATTTT. It specifies CASSLVQGGQPQHF. Supplemented by reference TRBV28 and TRBJ1-5, the full variable domain reads DVKVTQSSRYLVKRTGEKVFLECVQDMDHENMFWYRQDPGLGLRLIYFSYDVKMKEKGDIPEGYSVSREKKERFSLILESASTNQTSMYLCASSLVQGGQPQHFGDGTRLSIL.

The rearrangement links TRBV19 to TRBJ2-1, with 8 bases matching TRBD2. Trimming cost V 3 bases and J 3 bases; bases outside gene matches: 4. Germline V lookup: CDR1 LNHDA, CDR2 SQIVND (reference sequence). The CDR3 is made up of 15 amino acids. The CDR3 is CASSILAGHYNEQFF. For the CDR3, the DNA is TGTGCCAGTAGTATCTTAGCGGGGCACTACAATGAGCAGTTCTTC.

The chain joins TRBV5-1 to TRBJ1-6; tentatively, D is TRBD1 (6 bases). The germline V and J ends were trimmed by 1 base and 0 bases, with 20 bases remaining between them. The germline CDR1 and CDR2 sequences are SGHRS and YFSETQ. The length of the CDR3 is 20 residues. CDR3 in amino acids: CASSLISRGTPSSYNSPLHF. In DNA form, the CDR3 reads TGCGCCAGCAGCTTGATCTCTAGGGGGACCCCTAGCTCCTATAATTCACCCCTCCACTTT.

This clone has only one observation. An end of the junction does not agree with germline; a read error may underlie this. The chain couples TRBV3-1 (or the pseudogene TRBV3-2) to TRBJ2-7; D not resolved. The germline gives CDR1 LGHDT, CDR2 YNNKEL (reference sequence). The CDR3 runs 11 residues. CDR3 in DNA: TGTGCCAGCAGCCAAGCAGAGGAACGGTCCTTC. Amino acid sequence: CASSQAEERSF.

The chain recombines TRBV6-5 with TRBJ2-7; 9 bases align to TRBD1. The CDR3 covers 15 residues. Germline V CDR1 and CDR2: MNHEY, SVGAGI. The V and J ends lost 6 bases and 2 bases, in that order; junction bases with no gene match: 8. The CDR3 here is CASSILGQGTYEQYF. The CDR3, as DNA: TGTGCCAGCAGCATCCTAGGACAGGGGACCTACGAGCAGTACTTC.

The V and J genes are TRBV7-8 and TRBJ2-1; the D is unclear. CDR1 and CDR2 from the germline V gene are SGHVS and FQNEAQ. The ends were cut back, 1 base at V and 8 bases at J, with 15 bases in the middle. This CDR3 has 15 residues. CDR3 in amino acids: CASSLGWSEIDEQFF. DNA for the CDR3: TGTGCCAGCAGCTTAGGGTGGTCGGAGATCGATGAGCAGTTCTTC.

The chain links TRBV5-1 to TRBJ1-4; TRBD1 aligns across 7 bases. V gave up 4 bases and J gave up 3 bases; unmatched junction bases: 6. Germline V lookup: CDR1 SGHRS, CDR2 YFSETQ. This CDR3 contains 15 residues. The CDR3 nucleotides read TGCGCCAGCAGCAGAGACAGGGCCGCTAATGAAAAACTGTTTTTT. Amino acids: CASSRDRAANEKLFF.